One and the same sample provided the 10 T cell receptor beta chains below, sequenced in a study of cytomegalovirus exposure and HLA in healthy donors. The primer mix had 60 Vbeta and 13 Jbeta primers. TCRdb keeps only in-frame clones here, not all; method: immunoSEQ multiplex PCR. This sample has 250,000 or so clones, with around 90% found just once. Sequenced sample: PBMCs. The receptors were gathered from a girl aged 2-10 years in good health and CMV-seronegative.

The rearrangement uses TRBV27 and TRBJ2-7, with TRBD1 identical over 7 bases. Per germline, CDR1 MNHEY and CDR2 SMNVEV (reference sequence). The CDR3 consists of 15 residues. J gave up 1 base and V 5 bases, and 8 bases lay outside the gene matches. In nucleotides, the CDR3 is TGTGCCAGCAGTGGGCAGGGACAGCCTTCCTACGAGCAGTACTTC. The encoded protein is CASSGQGQPSYEQYF.

In nucleotides, the CDR3 is TGTGCCAGCTCACCGAACGGGGGGACCTACGAGCAGTACTTC. This gives the protein CASSPNGGTYEQYF. The chain combines TRBV18 with TRBJ2-7; TRBD2 matches at 7 bases. V gave up 3 bases and J gave up 2 bases; unmatched junction bases: 4. The length of the CDR3 is 14 residues. Germline V CDR1 and CDR2: KGHSH, LQKENI. Looking up the rest from reference TRBV18 and TRBJ2-7 gives the full variable domain: NAGVMQNPRHLVRRRGQEARLRCSPMKGHSHVYWYRQLPEEGLKFMVYLQKENIIDESGMPKERFSAEFPKEGPSILRIQQVVRGDSAAYFCASSPNGGTYEQYFGPGTRLTVT.

CDR3 sequence (DNA): TGTGCCAGCAGCTTTACGTGGGGGCTCAACACTGAAGCTTTCTTT. Its protein product is CASSFTWGLNTEAFF. This rearrangement joins TRBV25-1 to TRBJ1-1, with D perhaps matching TRBD1 (6 bases). Germline CDR1 MGHDK, CDR2 SYGVNS. This CDR3 spans 15 amino acids. V was cut by 6 bases and J by 2 bases, with 16 bases left in between.

The rearrangement joins TRBV18 to TRBJ1-1, with a possible D match to TRBD1 (5 bases). CDR1 and CDR2 from the germline V gene are KGHSH and LQKENI. There are 16 residues in the CDR3. Trimming took 3 bases from V and 5 from J, leaving 19 bases between them. Written as DNA, the CDR3 is TGTGCCAGCTCACCCCGCCCGGGCAGGGATGGTACTGAAGCTTTCTTT. Translation gives CASSPRPGRDGTEAFF.

CDR3 sequence: CASSFTREHEKLFF. In DNA form, the CDR3 reads TGTGCCAGCAGTTTTACGAGGGAGCATGAAAAACTGTTTTTT. The chain uses TRBV6-5 and TRBJ1-4; D is ambiguous. The CDR3 loop spans 14 amino acids. Trimming stripped 4 bases from V and 6 bases from J, with 12 bases between. CDR1 and CDR2 from the germline V gene are MNHEY and SVGAGI.

V usage is TRBV15 and J usage is TRBJ1-1, with a tentative D call TRBD1 (5 bases). Germline CDR1 is LNHNV and CDR2 is YYDKDF (reference sequence). The germline V and J ends were trimmed by 4 bases and 2 bases, with 14 bases remaining between them. There are 15 residues in the CDR3. The CDR3 reads CATSTDDSINTEAFF. The CDR3 bases are TGTGCCACCAGCACAGATGACAGTATCAACACTGAAGCTTTCTTT.

The V call is TRBV7-9, the J call TRBJ2-4; 9 positions match TRBD1. Germline V gene data show CDR1 as SEHNR and CDR2 as FQNEAQ (reference sequence). V trimming: 6 bases; J trimming: 0 bases; junction bases outside the gene matches: 9. This CDR3 contains 17 residues. In DNA, the CDR3 is TGTGCCAGCAGTTTGGGACAGGGCGAACTAGCCAAAAACATTCAGTACTTC. Its translation is CASSLGQGELAKNIQYF. The entire variable domain, with the rest obtained from reference TRBV7-9 and TRBJ2-4, is as follows: DTGVSQNPRHKITKRGQNVTFRCDPISEHNRLYWYRQTLGQGPEFLTYFQNEAQLEKSRLLSDRFSAERPKGSFSTLEIQRTEQGDSAMYLCASSLGQGELAKNIQYFGAGTRLSVL.

The chain recombines TRBV7-9 with TRBJ1-1; 10 bases fit TRBD1. V was clipped by 1 base and J by 1 base; unmatched bases: 12. Germline-derived CDR1 and CDR2 are SEHNR and FQNEAQ (reference sequence). This CDR3 is 19 amino acids long. CDR3 protein: CASSLVGAGTGVRNTEAFF. CDR3 nucleotides: TGTGCCAGCAGCTTAGTAGGGGCGGGGACAGGGGTTCGGAACACTGAAGCTTTCTTT. Based on the CDR3 plus reference TRBV7-9 and TRBJ1-1, the full variable domain is DTGVSQNPRHKITKRGQNVTFRCDPISEHNRLYWYRQTLGQGPEFLTYFQNEAQLEKSRLLSDRFSAERPKGSFSTLEIQRTEQGDSAMYLCASSLVGAGTGVRNTEAFFGQGTRLTVV.

The V call is TRBV10-3, the J call TRBJ1-3; D is perhaps TRBD1 (6 bases). The CDR3 covers 14 residues. V was trimmed by 8 bases and J by 4 bases, leaving 15 bases between them. The V gene's germline CDR1 is ENHRY and CDR2 SYGVKD. Here the CDR3 reads CAILLVDSGNTIYF. CDR3 DNA sequence: TGTGCCATCCTACTCGTGGACAGCGGAAACACCATATATTTT.

This clone was observed a single time. The rearrangement joins TRBV29-1 to TRBJ1-2, with a possible D match to TRBD1 (5 bases). In germline, CDR1 is SQVTM, CDR2 ANQGSEA. This CDR3 region has 11 residues. Trimming cost V 6 bases and J 6 bases, with 11 bases left between them. The CDR3 DNA reads TGCAGCGTGGGGGAGGGCAATGGCTACACCTTC. Its protein is CSVGEGNGYTF.